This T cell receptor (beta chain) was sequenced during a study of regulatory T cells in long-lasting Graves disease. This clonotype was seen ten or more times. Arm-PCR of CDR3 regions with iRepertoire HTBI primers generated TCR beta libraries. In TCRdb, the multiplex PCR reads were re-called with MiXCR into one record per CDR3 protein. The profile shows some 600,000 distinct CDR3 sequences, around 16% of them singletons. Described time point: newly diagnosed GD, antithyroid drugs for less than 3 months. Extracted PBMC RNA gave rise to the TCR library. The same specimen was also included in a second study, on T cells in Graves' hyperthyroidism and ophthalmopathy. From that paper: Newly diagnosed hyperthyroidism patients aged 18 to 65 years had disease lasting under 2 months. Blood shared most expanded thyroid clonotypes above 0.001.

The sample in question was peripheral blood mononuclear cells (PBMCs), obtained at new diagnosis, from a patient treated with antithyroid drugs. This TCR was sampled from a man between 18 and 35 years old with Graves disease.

The CDR3 sequence is CASRLIRGRYNEQFF. Here the CDR3 DNA reads TGTGCCAGCAGACTCATTAGGGGCCGGTACAATGAGCAGTTCTTC. This chain links TRBV28 with TRBJ2-1; a possible D gene is TRBD1 (5 bases). Germline V gene data show CDR1 as MDHEN and CDR2 as SYDVKM. This CDR3 comprises 15 residues. The V end was cut by 6 bases, the J end by 4 bases, with 16 bases between.